The subject of this entry is one T cell receptor beta chain. The data belong to a study of graft-versus-host responses after intestinal transplantation. From the graft tissue, intraepithelial and lamina propria lymphocytes were released through processing. TCRdb keeps only in-frame clones here, not all; method: immunoSEQ multiplex PCR. The table shows more than 9,000 clones, with 70% to 90% occurring only once. The V gene end was trimmed by 2 bases and the J gene end by 6 bases; junction bases not matched to a gene: 8. Germline V gene data show CDR1 as SGHRS and CDR2 as YFSETQ. CDR3 length: 15 amino acids.

The chain is built from TRBV5-1 and TRBJ2-1, with 7 positions matching TRBD2. Sequenced material: ileum tissue, taken just over 700 days after intestinal transplantation. The receptor was isolated from a human patient who received an intestinal transplant, so some T cells may come from the graft donor. The CDR3 reads CASSLAGSLINEQFF. Here the CDR3 DNA reads TGCGCCAGCAGCTTAGCGGGAAGTCTAATCAATGAGCAGTTCTTC.